This TCR beta chain was identified during a study of CD8 T cells in Susac syndrome. It was with random hexamers that roughly 0.45 to 1 ug RNA was reverse transcribed. An immunoSEQ multiplex PCR generated amplified TCR beta CDR3 products spanning 54 Vbeta and 13 Jbeta. A single record per CDR3 protein comes from TCRdb applying MiXCR to the immunoSEQ multiplex PCR reads. This sample carries some 160,000 distinct CDR3 sequences, around 96% of them seen once, and the ten largest clones take around 0.16%. Study-wide findings and caveats: The study conceded that relatively few individuals underwent its TCR sequencing and HLA analysis.

The length of the CDR3 is 14 residues. Germline assignment: CDR1 SGHAT and CDR2 FQNNGV. Trimming stripped 0 bases from V and 9 bases from J, with 9 bases between. The multiple sclerosis controls, all treatment-naive patients, had relapsing-remitting disease that was stable or active. A remark on this clonotype: Its antigen is as yet unknown.

The rearrangement links TRBV11-2 to TRBJ1-6; tentative D call: TRBD1 (5 bases). The sequencing sample was made of CD8+ T cells from PBMCs. The source is a human donor with multiple sclerosis. The CDR3 DNA is TGTGCCAGCAGCTTAGATCTAGGGGCTTCACCCCTCCACTTT. It specifies CASSLDLGASPLHF.